This T cell receptor beta chain was recovered during a study of Tregs in tolerant kidney transplant recipients. Study details: Related graft donors supplied nonmyeloablative bone marrow transplants, and mixed chimerism was transient. Study observations and caveats: Few patients were studied, so findings need validation in larger groups. Antigen-driven expansion was suggested because donor-specific Tregs expanded more than all Tregs in tolerant patients. Some patients' samples used different primers over time, so nucleotide sequences weren't comparable.

Germline V gene sequence: CDR1 SQVTM, CDR2 ANQGSEA. CDR3 length equals 13 residues. J gave up 5 bases and V 6 bases, and 9 bases lay outside the gene matches. The repertoire was sequenced with immunoSEQ multiplex PCR; TCRdb's copy has only in-frame clones and lacks some. In the table there are tens of thousands of clones, under 95% of which are singletons. About this clone itself: As yet, its antigen is unknown.

This TCR was sampled from a human donor who received a combined kidney and bone marrow transplant. V is TRBV29-1 and J is TRBJ2-5; TRBD1 agrees at 7 bases. This sample comprised Tregs from blood, obtained before the transplant. Written as DNA, the CDR3 is TGCAGCGTCCTGACGCTACAGGGGGAGACCCAGTACTTC. Translated: CSVLTLQGETQYF.